These 9 T cell receptor beta chains share one sample of origin, sequenced in a study of beta chain features in type 1 diabetes. Their antigens are not known. cDNA synthesis used the whole RNA isolate, giving expressed TCRB sequences. This table comes from immunoSEQ multiplex PCR, and its TCRdb copy is limited to in-frame clones, with some not included. Of 140,000 to 150,000 clones in the sample, roughly an eighth are singletons; the top ten hold around 1.2%. Regarding the study as a whole: Shorter TCRB CDR3s, moderately but significantly so, marked every one of the four CD4+ subsets in Type 1 diabetes patients.

Sequencing used central memory CD4+ T cells from blood. These TCRs come from a man aged 18 to 29 with type 1 diabetes.

This chain uses TRBV30 with TRBJ2-3, with 7 bases that match TRBD2. This CDR3 contains 15 residues. Per the germline V gene, CDR1 is GTSNPN and CDR2 is SVGIG (reference sequence). V shed 3 bases, J shed 2 bases, and the junction held 8 bases outside the gene matches. The CDR3 protein is CAWSSGGLYTDTQYF. The CDR3 nucleotides are TGTGCCTGGAGCTCTGGGGGACTATACACAGATACGCAGTATTTT.

V is TRBV7-8 and J is TRBJ2-3, with D perhaps matching TRBD1 or TRBD2 (5 bases each). The germline gives CDR1 SGHVS, CDR2 FQNEAQ. This CDR3 contains 14 residues. The germline V and J ends were trimmed by 3 bases and 4 bases, with 11 bases remaining between them. The CDR3: CASSFEGPSDTQYF. The CDR3, as DNA: TGTGCCAGCAGCTTCGAGGGACCATCAGATACGCAGTATTTT.

The chain combines TRBV6-1 with TRBJ2-6, with D perhaps matching TRBD2 (5 bases). Germline V gives CDR1 MNHNS, CDR2 SASEGT. The germline V and J ends were trimmed by 4 bases and 4 bases, with 11 bases remaining between them. There are 15 residues in the CDR3. The CDR3 DNA is TGTGCCAGCAGTGTATCGGGATACGGGGCCAACGTCCTGACTTTC. The encoded protein is CASSVSGYGANVLTF.

The rearrangement uses TRBV29-1 and TRBJ2-3; D assignment may be TRBD1 or TRBD2 (5 bases each). Trimming shortened V by 6 bases and J by 2 bases, and 15 bases separated the two germline ends. Germline values: CDR1 SQVTM, CDR2 ANQGSEA. This CDR3 has 14 amino acids. The CDR3 region is CSVDTGPSTDTQYF. The CDR3 DNA sequence: TGCAGCGTAGATACGGGACCCTCCACAGATACGCAGTATTTT.

This clone was seen only a few times. The chain couples TRBV5-1 to TRBJ2-3; TRBD1 agrees at 11 bases. CDR3 size: 15 residues. J lost 5 bases, V lost 7 bases, and 9 bases had no gene match. CDR1 is SGHRS, CDR2 YFSETQ, per germline. The CDR3 DNA reads TGCGCCAGCCACGGACAGGGGGCGATTATAGATACGCAGTATTTT. Translated: CASHGQGAIIDTQYF. Based on the CDR3 plus reference TRBV5-1 and TRBJ2-3, the full variable domain is KAGVTQTPRYLIKTRGQQVTLSCSPISGHRSVSWYQQTPGQGLQFLFEYFSETQRNKGNFPGRFSGRQFSNSRSEMNVSTLELGDSALYLCASHGQGAIIDTQYFGPGTRLTVL.

This clone was found a few times. The gene calls are TRBV27 and TRBJ2-1; TRBD1 agrees at 7 bases. The CDR3 is 13 amino acids. CDR1 MNHEY and CDR2 SMNVEV come from the germline V gene (reference sequence). After removal of 5 bases from V and 4 bases from J, the junction contained 2 bases not matched to a gene. CDR3 bases: TGTGCCAGCAGTCCGGACAGGTACAATGAGCAGTTCTTC. Protein product: CASSPDRYNEQFF.

This clone was recorded a few times. The CDR3 DNA reads as TGCGCCAGCAGCTTCCCACAGGACACCTTTACTTACAATGAGCAGTTCTTC. Translating it yields CASSFPQDTFTYNEQFF. The chain combines TRBV5-1 with TRBJ2-1, with D tentatively TRBD1 (5 bases). Germline V lookup: CDR1 SGHRS, CDR2 YFSETQ. This CDR3 spans 17 amino acids. V was clipped by 2 bases and J by 4 bases, with 19 bases between them.

This clone has more than one count but fewer than ten. This chain connects TRBV6-5 to TRBJ1-2, with TRBD1 as a possible D gene (6 bases). The CDR3 is made up of 13 amino acids. V dropped 6 bases and J dropped 7 bases, with 15 bases sitting between them. Per germline, CDR1 MNHEY and CDR2 SVGAGI. The DNA of the CDR3 is TGTGCCAGCAGCAGACAGGACCGTCCTGGCTACACCTTC. It encodes CASSRQDRPGYTF.

The gene calls are TRBV29-1 and TRBJ2-7, with 10 bases identical to TRBD1. Germline trimming cut 3 bases from V and 4 bases from J; bases unmatched to any gene: 6. This CDR3 spans 14 amino acids. Per the germline V gene, CDR1 is SQVTM and CDR2 is ANQGSEA. CDR3 coding DNA: TGCAGCGTTGACGGGACAGGGGTTGGGTACGAGCAGTACTTC. It codes for CSVDGTGVGYEQYF.